Listed below are T cell receptor beta chains from one sample, sequenced in a study of cytomegalovirus exposure and HLA in healthy donors. Profiling relied on immunoSEQ multiplex PCR, and the TCRdb table lists in-frame clones only, not all of them. The sample has about 140,000 clones; approximately 73% are singletons. Sequenced sample: PBMCs. These receptors all stem from a woman aged 40 to 50 in good health and CMV-seronegative. Each CDR3 is given with its conserved first and last residue.

j_call	v_call	cdr3_aa
TRBJ1-1	TRBV2	CASSLRQVTGSSFF
TRBJ2-1	TRBV6-5	CASSSPGQGAREQFF
TRBJ1-5	TRBV5-6	CASSRQDQPQHF
TRBJ2-7	TRBV7-9	CASSMVARSSYEQYF
TRBJ1-4	TRBV7-2	CASSPQTAINEKLFF
TRBJ2-2	TRBV7-7	CASSPHDRKAGELFF
TRBJ1-1	TRBV10-3	CAISEGTGPDTEAFF
TRBJ2-7	TRBV7-2	CASSLVASGAPLYEQYF
TRBJ2-1	TRBV7-9	CASRTGRGSSYNEQFF
TRBJ1-5	TRBV19	CASSPPGSRYQPQHF
TRBJ2-3	TRBV4-2	CASSQEARPSTDTQYF
TRBJ2-2	TRBV5-1	CASSIDTSNTGELFF
TRBJ1-4	TRBV21-1	CASPERKKTGETATNEKLFF
TRBJ2-2	TRBV11-3	CASSLGAGDTGELFF
TRBJ1-3	TRBV19	CASQGFASGNTIYF
TRBJ2-5	TRBV13	CASSSSTTLGSGETQYF
TRBJ1-1	TRBV5-1	CASSRQGPNTEAFF
TRBJ2-5	TRBV5-6	CASTTSDRDAETQYF
TRBJ1-6	TRBV5-4	CASSFGGNNSPLHF
TRBJ1-1	TRBV10-2	CASLGRGDTEAFF
TRBJ2-5	TRBV5-4	CASSPVGAYQETQYF
TRBJ2-3	TRBV5-1	CASSRGGAADTQYF
-	TRBV4-1	CASSQEEGAETQYF
TRBJ1-5	TRBV18	CASSPQSQGAYQPQHF
TRBJ2-5	TRBV5-1	CASSLIQGQETQYF
TRBJ1-2	TRBV9	CASRNTSEGYGYTF